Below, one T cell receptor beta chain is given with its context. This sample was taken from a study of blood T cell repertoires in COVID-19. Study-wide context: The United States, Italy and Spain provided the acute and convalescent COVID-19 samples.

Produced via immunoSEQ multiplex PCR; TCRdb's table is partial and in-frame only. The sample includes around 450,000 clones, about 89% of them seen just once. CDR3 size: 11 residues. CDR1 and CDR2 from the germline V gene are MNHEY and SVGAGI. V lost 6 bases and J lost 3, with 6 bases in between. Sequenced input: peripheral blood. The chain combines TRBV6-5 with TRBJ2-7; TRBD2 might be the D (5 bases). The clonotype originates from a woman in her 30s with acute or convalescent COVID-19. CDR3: CASSDYYEQYF. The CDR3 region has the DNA TGTGCCAGCAGCGACTACTACGAGCAGTACTTC.